The 2 T cell receptor beta chains below come from one sample, sequenced in a study of OX40 agonist ivuxolimab in advanced cancers. TCRdb keeps only in-frame clones here, not all; method: immunoSEQ multiplex PCR. This table holds around 70,000 clones, 85% found once. The starting material was CD4+ or CD8+ T cells sorted from blood, obtained in a trial of the OX40 agonist ivuxolimab. The receptors stem from an adult with an advanced solid tumor such as melanoma, head and neck, liver or kidney cancer.

This clone was recorded a few times. This chain connects TRBV5-1 to TRBJ2-5; TRBD2 aligns across 13 bases. V lost 8 bases and J lost 5; bases outside the gene matches: 24. Per the germline V gene, CDR1 is SGHRS and CDR2 is YFSETQ. The CDR3 sequence is 20 residues long. The CDR3 coding sequence is TGCGCCAGTAGAAAAACCGGGGCCGGGACTAGCGGGGACCACCGTGAGACCCAGTACTTC. Translating gives CASRKTGAGTSGDHRETQYF.

This clone was seen only a few times. V and J are TRBV18 and TRBJ1-2; tentative D call: TRBD1 (6 bases). The germline V gene encodes CDR1 KGHSH and CDR2 LQKENI. V was pared by 3 bases and J by 5 bases, with 16 bases between. This CDR3 has 15 residues. The CDR3 sequence is CASSPKPRQVYGYTF. The CDR3 DNA follows: TGTGCCAGCTCACCCAAACCCCGACAGGTTTATGGCTACACCTTC.